The 28 T cell receptor beta chains reported below all come from one sample, sequenced in a study of metastatic and nonmetastatic thyroid tumors. TCRdb re-called the PCR reads via MiXCR. Of roughly 63,000 clones in the sample, around 15% are singletons; the top ten hold over 8.5%. Each patient came to thyroid surgery without any prior treatment (of any kind). The sample was blood. These receptors all come from a male donor with papillary thyroid cancer or a benign thyroid nodule (not recorded which). Some clones in this sample may be carry-over from other donors' samples.

This clone is classed as medium-sized. The chain employs TRBV30 and TRBJ2-7; tentative D call: TRBD2 (5 bases). Trimming removed 4 bases from V and 4 bases from J, with 11 bases in between. This CDR3 region has 12 residues. CDR1 and CDR2 (germline): GTSNPN, SVGIG (reference sequence). The DNA of the CDR3 is TGTGCCTGGACTCAAGGAGGTTACGAGCAGTACTTC. Translated: CAWTQGGYEQYF.

In this sample, this clone turned up a few times. One junction end disagrees with the germline gene, perhaps due to a read error. The chain combines TRBV27 with TRBJ2-5; possibly TRBD2 for D (6 bases). The germline V gene has CDR1 MNHEY and CDR2 SMNVEV (reference sequence). The CDR3 consists of 15 residues. CDR3: CASSSETEGRETQCF. The CDR3 DNA sequence: TGTGCCAGCAGTTCAGAGACAGAGGGCCGGGAGACCCAGTGCTTC.

This clone has at least ten counts. The same CDR3 arises from other DNA sequences in this sample as well. V is TRBV11-2 and J is TRBJ2-1; TRBD2 agrees at 11 bases. With V trimmed by 1 base and J by 2 bases, 7 bases remained unmatched. CDR3 size: 18 residues. CDR1 is SGHAT, CDR2 FQNNGV, per germline. The CDR3 nucleotides are TGTGCCAGCAGCTTAGGAGGGCGTAGCGGGAGGGCCTACAATGAGCAGTTCTTC. Amino acid sequence: CASSLGGRSGRAYNEQFF.

This clone came up many times. The chain recombines TRBV19 with TRBJ2-4, with a weak D call TRBD1 (5 bases). With 2 bases removed from V and 4 bases from J, the gap between germline ends came to 12 bases. The CDR3 length is 15 residues. The germline CDR1 and CDR2 sequences are LNHDA and SQIVND (reference sequence). CDR3 region: CASSITDSPKNIQYF. As DNA, the CDR3 is TGTGCCAGTAGTATAACCGACAGCCCTAAAAACATTCAGTACTTC.

The sample holds many counts of this clone. This rearrangement joins TRBV14 to TRBJ2-2; D possibly matches TRBD1 or TRBD2 (5 bases each). In germline, CDR1 is SGHDN, CDR2 FVKESK. The V gene lost 0 bases and the J gene lost 5 bases, with 16 bases spanning the gap. CDR3 size: 17 residues. The CDR3 coding sequence is TGTGCCAGCAGCCAAGAGTTGGGGACGGTCGGGACCGGGGAGCTGTTTTTT. It is translated as CASSQELGTVGTGELFF.

This clone came up many times. The CDR3 DNA is TGCAGCCGACAAACTAACCCACCCAATTCACCCCTCCACTTT. The encoded protein is CSRQTNPPNSPLHF. J is TRBJ1-6 and V is TRBV20-1; D is unclear. Germline-derived CDR1 and CDR2 are DFQATT and SNEGSKA (reference sequence). CDR3 length: 14 residues.

This clone was picked up many times. V gene TRBV15 combines with J gene TRBJ1-1, with a tentative D call TRBD1 (6 bases). Germline CDR1 reads LNHNV; CDR2 reads YYDKDF (reference sequence). This CDR3 has 15 amino acids. V lost 0 bases and J 2 bases, leaving 10 bases between the germline ends. CDR3 in DNA: TGTGCCACCAGCAGAGAAAACAGGGATAACACTGAAGCTTTCTTT. Translating gives CATSRENRDNTEAFF.

This clone has only a few counts. A much larger clonotype is one base distant, so this may be a read error. This chain uses TRBV27 with TRBJ2-1; 7 bases are shared with TRBD2. CDR3 length: 14 amino acids. The trim removed 7 bases at V and 7 bases at J, leaving 10 bases unmatched. The germline CDR1 and CDR2 sequences are MNHEY and SMNVEV (reference sequence). This CDR3 is CASTEGLGGNEQFF. The CDR3 bases are TGTGCCAGCACTGAGGGTTTGGGAGGGAATGAGCAGTTCTTC.

This clone was seen at least ten times. V usage is TRBV27 and J usage is TRBJ1-6, with 10 bases lining up with TRBD1. With V trimmed by 5 bases and J by 7 bases, 5 bases remained unmatched. The germline V gene encodes CDR1 MNHEY and CDR2 SMNVEV (reference sequence). The CDR3 loop spans 15 amino acids. The DNA for the CDR3 is TGTGCCAGCAGTGAGGGACAGGGGTGGAATTCACCCCTCCACTTT. Its translation: CASSEGQGWNSPLHF.

This clone showed up just a few times. The V gene is TRBV19, the J gene TRBJ2-7, with D uncertain. V lost 4 bases and J lost 1, with 8 bases in between. Germline CDR1 and CDR2: LNHDA and SQIVND (reference sequence). The length of the CDR3 is 13 residues. The CDR3 DNA follows: TGTGCCAGTAGTAGGACCCTTTCCTACGAGCAGTACTTC. It is translated as CASSRTLSYEQYF.

This clone was seen repeatedly, ten times or more. The same CDR3 can be traced to other DNA sequences in this sample. V gene TRBV6-4 combines with J gene TRBJ2-3; weak D call: TRBD1 (6 bases). Germline V CDR1 and CDR2: MRHNA, SNTAGT. V was cut by 3 bases and J by 1 base, with 11 bases left in between. This CDR3 contains 15 residues. The CDR3 DNA reads TGTGCCAGCAGTGAGACAGGCGGTGGCACAGATACGCAGTATTTT. Translated, it gives CASSETGGGTDTQYF.

This clone was seen ten or more times. V gene TRBV19 combines with J gene TRBJ2-7, with 12 bases aligning to TRBD1. The CDR3 covers 16 residues. Germline V lookup: CDR1 LNHDA, CDR2 SQIVND (reference sequence). The V and J ends lost 1 base and 3 bases, in that order; junction bases with no gene match: 4. Written as DNA, the CDR3 is TGTGCCAGTAGTATAGTAGGGACAGGGGGCGGCTACGAGCAGTACGTC. Protein product: CASSIVGTGGGYEQYV.

In this sample, this clone turned up many times. The V call is TRBV11-3, the J call TRBJ2-1, with D hard to call. V was shortened by 1 base and J by 5 bases, with 6 bases between the two germline ends. The CDR3 has 13 residues. The germline CDR1 and CDR2 sequences are SGHNT and YENEEA. CDR3 bases: TGTGCCAGCAGCTTAGGCCCCAACAATGAGCAGTTCTTC. Its protein is CASSLGPNNEQFF.

This clone has ten or more counts. Other DNA sequences of this sample code for an identical CDR3. The chain combines TRBV19 with TRBJ2-1; no clear D gene. In germline, CDR1 is LNHDA, CDR2 SQIVND (reference sequence). The CDR3 consists of 14 residues. V lost 4 bases and J 2 bases, leaving 9 bases between the germline ends. CDR3 region: CASSTSETYNEQFF. CDR3 coding DNA: TGTGCCAGTAGTACCAGCGAAACCTACAATGAGCAGTTCTTC.

There are many counts of this clone. The chain joins TRBV19 to TRBJ2-5; TRBD2 is a possible D gene (5 bases). The germline V and J ends were trimmed by 1 base and 2 bases, with 8 bases remaining between them. Germline CDR1 LNHDA, CDR2 SQIVND (reference sequence). CDR3 length: 14 amino acids. CDR3 amino acids: CASSIGRGQETQYF. Written as DNA, the CDR3 is TGTGCCAGTAGTATAGGCCGGGGTCAAGAGACCCAGTACTTC.

This clone came up a few times. This may come from a read error, since a much larger clone is one base off. This specimen includes other DNA sequences encoding the same CDR3. The chain joins TRBV19 to TRBJ2-3; D is ambiguous. The CDR3 runs 15 residues. Germline CDR1 is LNHDA and CDR2 is SQIVND (reference sequence). V dropped 3 bases and J dropped 2 bases, with 12 bases sitting between them. The CDR3 reads CASSIFAGVTDTQYF. CDR3 DNA: TGTGCCAGTAGTATTTTCGCTGGGGTCACAGATACGCAGTATTTT.

The chain couples TRBV7-8 to TRBJ2-7; D perhaps matches TRBD2 (5 bases). The CDR3 sequence is 13 residues long. V lost 6 bases and J lost 3, with 12 bases in between. Looked up from germline, CDR1 is SGHVS and CDR2 is FQNEAQ. CDR3 DNA sequence: TGTGCCAGCAGACTAGGAAAGGACTACGAGCAGTACGTC. Its protein product is CASRLGKDYEQYV.

Comments on this clone: This could be a read error, since a much larger clone is one nucleotide away. V is TRBV19 and J is TRBJ2-1, with D unresolved. The CDR3 length is 15 residues. Trimming cost V 6 bases and J 7 bases, with 19 bases left between them. From germline, CDR1 is LNHDA and CDR2 SQIVND (reference sequence). CDR3 DNA: TGTGCCAGTAGCAGACGGTACTACCCTCAGAATGAGCAGTTCTTC. It specifies CASSRRYYPQNEQFF.

This clone was picked up a small number of times. A much bigger clone sits one base away, suggesting this may be a read error. The rearrangement joins TRBV6-4 to TRBJ2-3; TRBD1 matches 8 bases. The CDR3 length is 16 residues. Germline V CDR1 and CDR2: MRHNA, SNTAGT. Unmatched junction bases numbered 9, after V lost 5 bases and J lost 2 bases. CDR3 bases: TGTGCCAGCAGTTACGGTACAGGGGGTCACACAGATACGCAGTATTTT. Translating it yields CASSYGTGGHTDTQYF.

This clone occurred many times. The DNA for the CDR3 is TGTGCCTGGAGTGTCGGGACACTCTACGAGCAGTACTTC. Its protein is CAWSVGTLYEQYF. The rearrangement joins TRBV30 to TRBJ2-7; a weak D match, TRBD1 (6 bases). CDR3 length equals 13 residues. The germline CDR1 and CDR2 sequences are GTSNPN and SVGIG (reference sequence). With 0 bases removed from V and 3 bases from J, the gap between germline ends came to 9 bases.

This clone was counted many times. This rearrangement joins TRBV3-1 to TRBJ2-1; 13 bases agree with TRBD2. V was clipped by 1 base and J by 8 bases; unmatched bases: 2. In germline, CDR1 is LGHDT, CDR2 YNNKEL (reference sequence). The CDR3 sequence is 15 residues long. The CDR3 coding sequence is TGTGCCAGCAGCCAAGGTACTAGCGGGAGGGATGAGCAGTTCTTC. This sequence encodes CASSQGTSGRDEQFF.

This clone was detected a few times. The genes are TRBV5-4 and TRBJ1-6, with TRBD1 matching 9 bases. The J segment lost 9 bases and the V segment lost 4 bases, leaving 8 bases of the junction unmatched. The germline gives CDR1 SGHNT, CDR2 YYREEE (reference sequence). The CDR3 spans 15 residues. CDR3 amino acids: CASSVDRDRVSPLHF. The CDR3 DNA follows: TGTGCCAGCAGCGTTGACCGGGACAGGGTTTCACCCCTCCACTTT.

This clone appeared many times. This chain uses TRBV24-1 with TRBJ2-1, with TRBD1 matching 11 bases. Germline CDR1 KGHDR, CDR2 SFDVKD. The CDR3 extends over 16 amino acids. J gave up 7 bases and V 3 bases, and 7 bases lay outside the gene matches. CDR3 amino acids: CATSDRTGGVYNEQFF. In nucleotides, the CDR3 is TGTGCCACCAGTGATCGGACAGGGGGCGTTTATAATGAGCAGTTCTTC.

To note about this clone: A read error may be the cause here, since a much bigger clone is one base away. J is TRBJ2-2 and V is TRBV19; 9 positions match TRBD1. The CDR3 is 16 residues long. CDR1 and CDR2 from the germline V gene are LNHDA and SQIVND (reference sequence). With V trimmed by 8 bases and J by 4 bases, 11 bases remained unmatched. In DNA, the CDR3 is TGTGCCAGTTCCCGAGGGACAGGGCTTAGCACCGGGGAGCTGTTTTTT. The encoded protein is CASSRGTGLSTGELFF.

Many counts were recorded for this clone. The chain recombines TRBV6-1 with TRBJ2-7; D is uncertain. The germline V gene encodes CDR1 MNHNS and CDR2 SASEGT. The CDR3 runs to 12 residues. With 6 bases removed from V and 3 bases from J, the gap between germline ends came to 9 bases. As DNA, the CDR3 is TGTGCCAGCAGCGACGACCGCTACGAGCAGTACTTC. This translates into CASSDDRYEQYF.

This clone is labeled medium-sized. The rearrangement uses TRBV6-1 and TRBJ1-5, with D maybe TRBD1 (5 bases). This CDR3 has 14 amino acids. Germline loops: CDR1 MNHNS, CDR2 SASEGT. V was shortened by 5 bases and J by 6 bases, with 14 bases between the two germline ends. CDR3 sequence: CASSRSRAGQPQHF. DNA for the CDR3: TGTGCCAGCAGTAGAAGCAGGGCGGGTCAGCCCCAGCATTTT.

The chain couples TRBV12-3 or TRBV12-4 to TRBJ2-1, with D uncertain. V was shortened by 6 bases and J by 4 bases, with 13 bases between the two germline ends. The CDR3 runs 14 residues. The CDR3 here is CASSPWVGYNEQFF. DNA for the CDR3: TGTGCCAGCAGCCCCTGGGTTGGTTACAATGAGCAGTTCTTC.

There are a few counts of this clone. The J gene is TRBJ1-5, the V gene TRBV6-5; a possible D gene is TRBD1 (5 bases). The germline V gene encodes CDR1 MNHEY and CDR2 SVGAGI. V was shortened by 2 bases and J by 7 bases, with 15 bases between the two germline ends. The CDR3 sequence is 15 residues long. The CDR3 region has the DNA TGTGCCAGCAGTTACCCGTCCAGTGGGGGGCAGCCCCAGCATTTT. Residues: CASSYPSSGGQPQHF.